This T cell receptor (beta chain) was found in a study of cytomegalovirus exposure and HLA in healthy donors (dated by TCRdb to 2016 to 2017). Some background on the complete study: The 550 to 750 repertoires of the first cohort and the 95 to 150 validation repertoires were produced on the same platform, according to a later analysis. The study aimed to test whether signatures of past pathogen exposure could be identified by cataloging public T cell receptors. Besides the first cohort of 666 subjects, a separate validation cohort made up of roughly 120 different subjects was used. To predict cytomegalovirus infection status, the study brought together high-throughput TCR immunosequencing, statistical association of individual TCRs with disease status, and machine learning.

The library was prepared using the immunoSEQ multiplex PCR assay. The paper's processing steps were these. A statistical classification framework was built to diagnose cytomegalovirus status from the catalog of TCR beta chain sequences. The table comes from immuneACCESS by way of TCRdb, which keeps in-frame sequences with V and J called. Part of the clones is missing from these tables; in studies checked, under half for an unresolved V gene and the rest for unknown reasons. The V and J calls and the clone size are those of that table, but D and trimming were determined from the DNA. Counted in this sample were approximately 160,000 clones; just under 85% of them appeared once. The top ten clonotypes cover about 2% of the sample. The donors were included in the validation cohort of approximately 130 subjects, a group kept apart from the roughly 670-subject first cohort. In the case of this clone: Its specific antigen is unknown. Base qualities were left out, and no much larger clone turns up one base away.

The CDR3 holds 13 amino acids from the cysteine to the phenylalanine. Only the CDR3 DNA is retained, 39 bases long and in frame from the first base. V is reduced by 2 bases and J by 7 bases, leaving a spacing of 8 bases between them. CDR1 and CDR2 are drawn from the germline V gene (reference sequence): SEHNR, FQNEAQ. The paper as a whole reports these results and caveats: The study gave a list of under 200 TCR beta chains associated with cytomegalovirus. In vitro tests confirmed that three of the cytomegalovirus-associated TCR beta chains recognize cytomegalovirus antigens. In both the original and validation cohorts, the classifier was reported to diagnose cytomegalovirus status with high specificity and sensitivity. A later analysis lacked HLA typing for the validation cohort, so it scored co-occurrence in that cohort across all 120 repertoires. Subsequent analysis determined that TCRs grouped into clusters in the first cohort also showed a tendency toward co-occurrence across the 120 or so validation repertoires, and 94% of cluster scores exceeded 0. While some public TCRs were present in many individuals, most TCR sequences turned up only very rarely across donors. According to the authors, the approach could potentially be generalized to other disease states and immunological phenotypes.

Sequencing input: PBMCs. The chain was built from TRBV7-9 and TRBJ1-4; the D gene identity is not certain. The receptor's source is a man in his thirties or forties in good health and CMV-seropositive. The DNA is as follows: TGTGCCAGCAGCTTACGAGGGATTGAAAAACTGTTTTTT. Translated, it reads CASSLRGIEKLFF. Where the CDR3 stops, the reference TRBV7-9 and TRBJ1-4 genes take over; the full variable domain is DTGVSQNPRHKITKRGQNVTFRCDPISEHNRLYWYRQTLGQGPEFLTYFQNEAQLEKSRLLSDRFSAERPKGSFSTLEIQRTEQGDSAMYLCASSLRGIEKLFFGSGTQLSVL.